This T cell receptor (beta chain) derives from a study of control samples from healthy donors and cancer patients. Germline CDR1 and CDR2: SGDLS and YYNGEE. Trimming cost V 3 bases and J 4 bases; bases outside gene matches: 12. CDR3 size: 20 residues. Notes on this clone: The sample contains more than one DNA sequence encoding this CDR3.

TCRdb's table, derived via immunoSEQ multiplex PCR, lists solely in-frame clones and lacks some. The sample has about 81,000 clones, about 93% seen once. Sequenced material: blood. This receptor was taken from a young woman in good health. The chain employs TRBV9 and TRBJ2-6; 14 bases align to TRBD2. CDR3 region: CASSDYPGLAGERGANVLTF. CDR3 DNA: TGTGCCAGCAGCGACTACCCGGGACTAGCGGGGGAGAGGGGGGCCAACGTCCTGACTTTC.